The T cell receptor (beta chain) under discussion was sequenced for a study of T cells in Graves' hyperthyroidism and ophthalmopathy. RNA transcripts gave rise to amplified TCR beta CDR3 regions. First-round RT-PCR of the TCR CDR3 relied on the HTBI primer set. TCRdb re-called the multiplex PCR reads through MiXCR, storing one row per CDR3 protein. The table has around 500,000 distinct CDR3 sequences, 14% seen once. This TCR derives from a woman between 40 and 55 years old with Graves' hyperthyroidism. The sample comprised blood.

CDR3 DNA sequence: TGTGCCAGCAGTGGACTAAGTTCGGGGCACGATGAAAAACTGTTTTTT. This gives the protein CASSGLSSGHDEKLFF. The chain uses TRBV25-1 and TRBJ1-4; TRBD1 is a possible D gene (5 bases). CDR3 length equals 16 residues. The V and J ends lost 4 bases and 6 bases respectively, with 18 bases between them. The germline V gene has CDR1 MGHDK and CDR2 SYGVNS. Full variable domain (missing parts from reference TRBV25-1 and TRBJ1-4): EADIYQTPRYLVIGTGKKITLECSQTMGHDKMYWYQQDPGMELHLIHYSYGVNSTEKGDLSSESTVSRIRTEHFPLTLESARPSHTSQYLCASSGLSSGHDEKLFFGSGTQLSVL.